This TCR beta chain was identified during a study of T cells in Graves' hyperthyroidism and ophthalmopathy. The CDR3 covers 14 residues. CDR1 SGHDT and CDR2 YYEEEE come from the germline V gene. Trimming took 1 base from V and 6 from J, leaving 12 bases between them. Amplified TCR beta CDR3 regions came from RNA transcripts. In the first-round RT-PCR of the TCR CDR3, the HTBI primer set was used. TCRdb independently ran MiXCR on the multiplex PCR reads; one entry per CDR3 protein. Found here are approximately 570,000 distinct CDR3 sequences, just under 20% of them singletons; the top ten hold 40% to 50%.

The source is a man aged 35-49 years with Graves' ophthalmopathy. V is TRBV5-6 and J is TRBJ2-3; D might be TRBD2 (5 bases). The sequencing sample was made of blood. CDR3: CASSLSGPLDTQYF. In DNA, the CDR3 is TGTGCCAGCAGCTTGAGCGGCCCCCTTGATACGCAGTATTTT.